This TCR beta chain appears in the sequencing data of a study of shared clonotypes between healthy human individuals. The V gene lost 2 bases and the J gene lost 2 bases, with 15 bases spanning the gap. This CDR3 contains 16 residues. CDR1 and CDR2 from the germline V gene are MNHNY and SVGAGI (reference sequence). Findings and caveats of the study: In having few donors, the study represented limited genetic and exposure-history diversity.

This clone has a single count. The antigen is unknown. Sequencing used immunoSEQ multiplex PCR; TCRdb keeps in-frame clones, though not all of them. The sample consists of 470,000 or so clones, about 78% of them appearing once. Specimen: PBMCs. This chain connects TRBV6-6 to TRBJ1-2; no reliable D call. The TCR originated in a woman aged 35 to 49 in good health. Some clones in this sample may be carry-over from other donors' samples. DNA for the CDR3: TGTGCCAGCAGTTACAACCCTTTGAGCAGCAACTATGGCTACACCTTC. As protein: CASSYNPLSSNYGYTF.